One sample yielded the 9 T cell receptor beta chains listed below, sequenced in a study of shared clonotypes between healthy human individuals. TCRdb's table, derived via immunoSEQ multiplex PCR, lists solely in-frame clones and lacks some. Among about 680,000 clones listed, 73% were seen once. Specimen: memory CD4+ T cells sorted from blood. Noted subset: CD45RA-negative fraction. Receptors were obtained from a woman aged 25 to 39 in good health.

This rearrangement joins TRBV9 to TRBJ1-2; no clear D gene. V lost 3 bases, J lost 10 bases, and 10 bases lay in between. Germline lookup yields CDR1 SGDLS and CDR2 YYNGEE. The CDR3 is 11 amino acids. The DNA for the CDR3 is TGTGCCAGCAGCGATGGGCTGGTCTACACCTTC. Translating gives CASSDGLVYTF. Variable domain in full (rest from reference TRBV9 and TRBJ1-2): DSGVTQTPKHLITATGQRVTLRCSPRSGDLSVYWYQQSLDQGLQFLIQYYNGEERAKGNILERFSAQQFPDLHSELNLSSLELGDSALYFCASSDGLVYTFGSGTRLTVV.

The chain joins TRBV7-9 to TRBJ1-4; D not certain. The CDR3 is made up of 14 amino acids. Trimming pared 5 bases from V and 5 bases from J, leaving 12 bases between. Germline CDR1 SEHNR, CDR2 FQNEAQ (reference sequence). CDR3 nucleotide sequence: TGTGCCAGCAGCCCAAGCAACTTAAATGAAAAACTGTTTTTT. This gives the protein CASSPSNLNEKLFF.

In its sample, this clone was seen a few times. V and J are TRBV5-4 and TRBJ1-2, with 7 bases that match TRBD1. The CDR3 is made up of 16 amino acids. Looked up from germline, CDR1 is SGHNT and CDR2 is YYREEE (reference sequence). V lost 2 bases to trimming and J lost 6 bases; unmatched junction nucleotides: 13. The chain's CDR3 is CASSLPNRQGMDGYTF. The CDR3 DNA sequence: TGTGCCAGCAGCTTACCCAACCGACAGGGCATGGATGGCTACACCTTC.

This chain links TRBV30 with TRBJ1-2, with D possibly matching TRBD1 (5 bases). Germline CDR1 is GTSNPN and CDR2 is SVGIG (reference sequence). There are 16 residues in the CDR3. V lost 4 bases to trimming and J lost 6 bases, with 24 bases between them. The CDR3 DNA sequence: TGTGCCTGGAACCCCATCGGGACCGCCGCAAGGGATGGCTACACCTTC. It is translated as CAWNPIGTAARDGYTF.

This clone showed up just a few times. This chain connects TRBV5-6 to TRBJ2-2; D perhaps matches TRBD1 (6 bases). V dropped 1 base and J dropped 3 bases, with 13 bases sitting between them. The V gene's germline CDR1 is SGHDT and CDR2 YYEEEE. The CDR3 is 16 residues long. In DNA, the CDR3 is TGTGCCAGCAGCTTGTGGCCGGCAGGGGACACCGGGGAGCTGTTTTTT. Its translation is CASSLWPAGDTGELFF.

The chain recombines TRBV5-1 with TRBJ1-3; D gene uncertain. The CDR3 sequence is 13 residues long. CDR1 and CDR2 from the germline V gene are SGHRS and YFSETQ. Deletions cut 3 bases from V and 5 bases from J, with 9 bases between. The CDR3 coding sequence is TGCGCCAGCAGCTCCCAGGACCGAAACACCATATATTTT. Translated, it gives CASSSQDRNTIYF.

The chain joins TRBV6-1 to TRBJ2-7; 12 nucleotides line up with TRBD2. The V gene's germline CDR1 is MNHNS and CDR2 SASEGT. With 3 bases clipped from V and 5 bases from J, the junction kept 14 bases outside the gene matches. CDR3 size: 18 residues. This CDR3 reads CASSEMGAGTSGWNEQYF. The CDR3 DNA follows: TGTGCCAGCAGTGAGATGGGGGCCGGGACTAGCGGGTGGAACGAGCAGTACTTC.

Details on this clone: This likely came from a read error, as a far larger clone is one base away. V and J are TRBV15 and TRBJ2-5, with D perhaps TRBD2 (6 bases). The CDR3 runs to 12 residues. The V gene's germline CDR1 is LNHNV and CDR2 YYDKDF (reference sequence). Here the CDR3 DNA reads TGTACCACCAGCAGGGCGGGGGAGACCCAGTACTTC. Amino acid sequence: CTTSRAGETQYF.

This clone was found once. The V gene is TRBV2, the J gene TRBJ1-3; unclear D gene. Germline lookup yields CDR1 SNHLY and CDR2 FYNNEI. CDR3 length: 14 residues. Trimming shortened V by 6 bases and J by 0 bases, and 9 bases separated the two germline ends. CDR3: CASSPDFSGNTIYF. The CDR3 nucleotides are TGTGCCAGCAGCCCGGACTTCTCTGGAAACACCATATATTTT. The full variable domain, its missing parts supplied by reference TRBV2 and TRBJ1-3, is EPEVTQTPSHQVTQMGQEVILRCVPISNHLYFYWYRQILGQKVEFLVSFYNNEISEKSEIFDDQFSVERPDGSNFTLKIRSTKLEDSAMYFCASSPDFSGNTIYFGEGSWLTVV.